The 16 T cell receptor beta chains given below trace back to one sample, sequenced in a study of chemoradiotherapy in HPV16-positive cancers. Data came from immunoSEQ multiplex PCR; TCRdb stores just in-frame clones and leaves some out. The table has approximately 12,000 clones, approximately 85% seen once; the top ten hold 0.8% to 1.1%. The specimen was taken from a patient who underwent chemoradiotherapy. Receptor source: a human donor with HPV-associated anogenital cancer.

V is TRBV30 and J is TRBJ1-5; 8 bases map to TRBD1. The CDR3 loop spans 13 amino acids. Germline V CDR1 and CDR2: GTSNPN, SVGIG (reference sequence). V dropped 5 bases and J dropped 7; count of bases not matched to a gene: 7. This chain's CDR3 is CAWGQGGGQPQHF. CDR3 coding DNA: TGTGCCTGGGGACAGGGAGGGGGACAGCCCCAGCATTTT.

The chain combines TRBV15 with TRBJ2-7, with D possibly matching TRBD1 (5 bases). The germline CDR1 and CDR2 sequences are LNHNV and YYDKDF (reference sequence). The CDR3 spans 14 residues. V lost 2 bases and J 0 bases, leaving 8 bases between the germline ends. The CDR3 DNA is TGTGCCACCAGCAGAAAAACAGGCTCCTACGAGCAGTACTTC. Translated, it gives CATSRKTGSYEQYF.

In its sample, this clone was seen a few times. The chain is built from TRBV5-1 and TRBJ2-7, with 9 bases aligning to TRBD1. The CDR3 loop spans 16 amino acids. CDR1 SGHRS and CDR2 YFSETQ come from the germline V gene. The J segment lost 2 bases and the V segment lost 4 bases, leaving 10 bases of the junction unmatched. CDR3 loop: CASSLADRGSTYEQYF. CDR3 nucleotide sequence: TGCGCCAGCAGCCTGGCTGACAGGGGGTCCACCTACGAGCAGTACTTC.

The chain carries TRBV7-2 and TRBJ1-6; D unclear. CDR3 length equals 14 residues. Trimming took 5 bases from V and 7 from J, leaving 12 bases between them. Germline V gives CDR1 SGHTA, CDR2 FQGNSA. The CDR3 loop reads CASSPTRSNSPLHF. CDR3 DNA: TGTGCCAGCAGCCCCACTAGGAGCAATTCACCCCTCCACTTT.

V usage is TRBV2 and J usage is TRBJ2-3, with TRBD2 matching 15 bases. Trimming cost V 4 bases and J 9 bases; bases outside gene matches: 2. The CDR3 sequence is 14 residues long. CDR1 and CDR2 from the germline V gene are SNHLY and FYNNEI. CDR3 sequence: CASSGGLAGGTQYF. CDR3 DNA sequence: TGTGCCAGCAGTGGGGGACTAGCGGGGGGAACGCAGTATTTT.

In DNA, the CDR3 is TGTGCCTGGAGTCTCCGAATGGGGCTAGCGGGGGGGAAAGAGACCCAGTACTTC. This sequence encodes CAWSLRMGLAGGKETQYF. This chain joins TRBV30 and TRBJ2-5, with TRBD2 matching over 12 bases. The CDR3 consists of 18 residues. Germline lookup yields CDR1 GTSNPN and CDR2 SVGIG (reference sequence). After removal of 2 bases from V and 3 bases from J, the junction contained 13 bases not matched to a gene.

The chain recombines TRBV2 with TRBJ2-5; TRBD1 or TRBD2 may be the D gene (5 bases each). Trimming stripped 8 bases from V and 7 bases from J, with 17 bases between. The CDR3 extends over 13 amino acids. The germline CDR1 and CDR2 sequences are SNHLY and FYNNEI. The CDR3 spells CASEGLGTATQYF. CDR3 nucleotides: TGTGCCAGCGAGGGGTTAGGCACGGCGACCCAGTACTTC.

The gene calls are TRBV1 and TRBJ1-6; no check of the table's D call, TRBD1, against the DNA was made. TRBV1 is a recognized pseudogene. The CDR3 covers 19 residues. CDR3 nucleotides: TGCACCAGCAGCCAACCTCCTGCCCCTGAGACAGGGGATAATTCACCCCTCCACTTT. Translated, it gives CTSSQPPAPETGDNSPLHF.

Only one count was recorded for this clone. This rearrangement joins TRBV2 to TRBJ2-3, with D possibly matching TRBD2 (6 bases). V lost 5 bases, J lost 3 bases, and 9 bases lay in between. The CDR3 has 13 amino acids. CDR1 is SNHLY and CDR2 is FYNNEI in the germline V gene. CDR3 sequence (DNA): TGTGCCAGCAGTAGCGGGTCTACAGATACGCAGTATTTT. Protein product: CASSSGSTDTQYF.

The gene calls are TRBV30 and TRBJ1-6; perhaps TRBD1 as D (5 bases). Germline lookup yields CDR1 GTSNPN and CDR2 SVGIG (reference sequence). The CDR3 has 17 residues. Trimming took 3 bases from V and 5 from J, leaving 20 bases between them. CDR3 sequence (DNA): TGTGCCTGGAGCCGGGACCGCGGGGGTATGAATAATTCACCCCTCCACTTT. Residues: CAWSRDRGGMNNSPLHF.

V gene TRBV28 combines with J gene TRBJ1-1, with D possibly matching TRBD1 (5 bases). The germline V and J ends were trimmed by 1 base and 6 bases, with 15 bases remaining between them. This CDR3 is built from 15 residues. The germline gives CDR1 MDHEN, CDR2 SYDVKM. The CDR3 reads CASSLSGPPWAEAFF. For the CDR3, the DNA is TGTGCCAGCAGTTTATCAGGGCCGCCGTGGGCTGAAGCTTTCTTT.

The J gene is TRBJ2-7, the V gene TRBV15; D remains unclear. Germline assignment: CDR1 LNHNV and CDR2 YYDKDF (reference sequence). With 4 bases removed from V and 2 bases from J, the gap between germline ends came to 9 bases. There are 13 residues in the CDR3. The CDR3 is CATSIGFTYEQYF. The DNA for the CDR3 is TGTGCCACCAGCATAGGGTTTACCTACGAGCAGTACTTC.

The genes are TRBV28 and TRBJ1-2; possible D gene TRBD1, 6 bases. The CDR3 length is 14 residues. CDR1 is MDHEN, CDR2 SYDVKM, per germline. Trimming removed 0 bases from V and 2 bases from J, with 7 bases in between. The CDR3 spells CASSLWQGNYGYTF. As DNA, the CDR3 is TGTGCCAGCAGTTTATGGCAGGGGAACTATGGCTACACCTTC.

V gene TRBV2 combines with J gene TRBJ1-2; D not certain. Trimming shortened V by 4 bases and J by 9 bases, and 9 bases separated the two germline ends. Germline V gene lookup returns CDR1 SNHLY and CDR2 FYNNEI. The CDR3 consists of 11 residues. Here the CDR3 DNA reads TGTGCCAGCAGTGCGGCCTTTCGCTACACCTTC. This codes for CASSAAFRYTF.

V usage is TRBV18 and J usage is TRBJ1-2, with D perhaps TRBD1 (5 bases). Germline CDR1 is KGHSH and CDR2 is LQKENI. V dropped 5 bases and J dropped 4 bases, with 23 bases sitting between them. The CDR3 spans 17 residues. CDR3 in amino acids: CASSRSREATRLYGYTF. CDR3 DNA sequence: TGTGCCAGCTCAAGGTCCAGGGAAGCTACCCGACTCTATGGCTACACCTTC.

The chain joins TRBV5-4 to TRBJ2-7; possible D gene TRBD2, 6 bases. Germline values: CDR1 SGHNT, CDR2 YYREEE (reference sequence). Trimming cost V 1 base and J 4 bases, with 9 bases left between them. The CDR3 has 13 amino acids. The DNA for the CDR3 is TGTGCCAGCAGCTTGCCGGGAGAGTACGAGCAGTACTTC. This translates into CASSLPGEYEQYF.